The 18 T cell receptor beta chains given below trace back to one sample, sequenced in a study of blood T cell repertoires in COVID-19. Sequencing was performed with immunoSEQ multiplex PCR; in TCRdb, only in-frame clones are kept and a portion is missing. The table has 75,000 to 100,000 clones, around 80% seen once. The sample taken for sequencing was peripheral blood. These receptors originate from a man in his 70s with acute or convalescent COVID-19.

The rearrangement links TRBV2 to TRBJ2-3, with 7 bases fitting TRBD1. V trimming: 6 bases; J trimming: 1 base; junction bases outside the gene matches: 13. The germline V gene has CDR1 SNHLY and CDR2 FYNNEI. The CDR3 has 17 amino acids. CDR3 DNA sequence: TGTGCCAGCAGCGATGGTCCGACAGGGTCCGGCACAGATACGCAGTATTTT. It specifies CASSDGPTGSGTDTQYF.

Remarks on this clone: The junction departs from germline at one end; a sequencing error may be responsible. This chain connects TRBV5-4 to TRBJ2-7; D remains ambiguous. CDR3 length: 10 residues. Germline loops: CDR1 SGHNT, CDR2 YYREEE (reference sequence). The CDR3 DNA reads TGTGCCAGCAGCTCCTCGGTTCCCTTCTTC. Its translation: CASSSSVPFF. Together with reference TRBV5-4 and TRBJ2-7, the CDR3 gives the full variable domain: ETGVTQSPTHLIKTRGQQVTLRCSSQSGHNTVSWYQQALGQGPQFIFQYYREEENGRGNFPPRFSGLQFPNYSSELNVNALELDDSALYLCASSSSVPFFGPGTRLTVT.

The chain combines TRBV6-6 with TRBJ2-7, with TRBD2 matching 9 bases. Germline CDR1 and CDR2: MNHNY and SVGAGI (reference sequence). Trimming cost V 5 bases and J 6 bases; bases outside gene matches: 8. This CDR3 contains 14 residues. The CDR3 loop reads CASSAPSGTGEQYF. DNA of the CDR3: TGTGCCAGCAGTGCTCCTAGCGGGACCGGCGAGCAGTACTTC.

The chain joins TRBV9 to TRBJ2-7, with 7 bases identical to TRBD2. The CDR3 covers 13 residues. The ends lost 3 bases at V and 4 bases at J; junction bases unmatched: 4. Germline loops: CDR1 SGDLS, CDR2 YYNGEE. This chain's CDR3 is CASSARTSYEQYF. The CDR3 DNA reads TGTGCCAGCAGCGCACGGACTAGTTACGAGCAGTACTTC.

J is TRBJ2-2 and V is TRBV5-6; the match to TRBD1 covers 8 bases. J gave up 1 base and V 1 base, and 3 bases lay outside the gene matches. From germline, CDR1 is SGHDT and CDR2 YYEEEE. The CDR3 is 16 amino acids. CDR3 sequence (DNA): TGTGCCAGCAGCTTGCTCAGGGGGCGGAACACCGGGGAGCTGTTTTTT. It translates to CASSLLRGRNTGELFF.

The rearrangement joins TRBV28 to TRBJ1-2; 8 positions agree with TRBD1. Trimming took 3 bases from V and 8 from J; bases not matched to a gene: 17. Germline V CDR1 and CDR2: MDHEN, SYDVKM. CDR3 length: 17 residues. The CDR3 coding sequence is TGTGCCAGCAGTTTGGCTACATTGACAGGGGCCTTGACCGGCTACACCTTC. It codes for CASSLATLTGALTGYTF.

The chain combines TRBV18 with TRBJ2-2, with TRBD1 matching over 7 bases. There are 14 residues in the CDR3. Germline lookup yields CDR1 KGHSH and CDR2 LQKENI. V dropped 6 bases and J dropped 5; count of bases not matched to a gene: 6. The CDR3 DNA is TGTGCCAGCTCGGACAGGCCCGGTACCGGGGAGCTGTTTTTT. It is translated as CASSDRPGTGELFF.

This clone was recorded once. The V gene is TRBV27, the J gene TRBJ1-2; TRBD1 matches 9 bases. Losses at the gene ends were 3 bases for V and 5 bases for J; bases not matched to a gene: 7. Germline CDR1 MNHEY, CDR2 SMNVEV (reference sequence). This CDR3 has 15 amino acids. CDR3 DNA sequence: TGTGCCAGCAGTTTCACAGGGGGCTCTTTTTATGGCTACACCTTC. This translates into CASSFTGGSFYGYTF.

The CDR3 coding sequence is TGTGCCAGCAGTAGGGGTTTACAAGGAAACACCATATATTTT. Protein sequence: CASSRGLQGNTIYF. The rearrangement uses TRBV9 and TRBJ1-3, with a weak D call TRBD1 (5 bases). This CDR3 spans 14 amino acids. Trimming pared 5 bases from V and 4 bases from J, leaving 13 bases between. The germline V gene has CDR1 SGDLS and CDR2 YYNGEE.

The chain's CDR3 is CASRPVATNEKLFF. CDR3 nucleotide sequence: TGTGCCAGCAGACCGGTTGCAACTAATGAAAAACTGTTTTTT. The chain employs TRBV28 and TRBJ1-4; no reliable D call. The V gene lost 6 bases and the J gene lost 0 bases, with 8 bases spanning the gap. Germline CDR1 is MDHEN and CDR2 is SYDVKM. This CDR3 region has 14 residues.

The CDR3 reads CSASNRGNSPLHF. CDR3 bases: TGCAGTGCTAGTAACCGGGGAAATTCACCCCTCCACTTT. V is TRBV20-1 and J is TRBJ1-6; D is uncertain. Between the trimmed V and J ends, which lost 3 bases and 7 bases, there was a span of 10 bases. This CDR3 region has 13 residues. In germline, CDR1 is DFQATT, CDR2 SNEGSKA (reference sequence).

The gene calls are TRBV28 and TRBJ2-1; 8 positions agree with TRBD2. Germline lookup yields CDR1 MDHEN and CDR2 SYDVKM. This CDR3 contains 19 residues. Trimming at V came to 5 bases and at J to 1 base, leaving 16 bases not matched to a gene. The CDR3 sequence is CASSALLGGRPSSYNEQFF. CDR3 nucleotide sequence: TGTGCCAGCAGTGCTTTACTAGGCGGGAGGCCATCATCCTACAATGAGCAGTTCTTC.

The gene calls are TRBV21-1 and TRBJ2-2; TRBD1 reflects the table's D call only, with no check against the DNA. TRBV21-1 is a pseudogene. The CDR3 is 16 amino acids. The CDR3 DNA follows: TGTGCCAGCTCCCGCTGCAGGGGATGGCACACCGGGGAGCTGTTTTTT. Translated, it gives CASSRCRGWHTGELFF.

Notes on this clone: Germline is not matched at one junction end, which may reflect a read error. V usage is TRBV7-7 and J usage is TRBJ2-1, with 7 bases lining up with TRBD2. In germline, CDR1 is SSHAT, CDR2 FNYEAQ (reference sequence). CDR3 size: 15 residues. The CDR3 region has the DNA TGTGCTAGCAGCTTAGTCGCGGGGGAGCACGGAGAGCAGTTCTTC. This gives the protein CASSLVAGEHGEQFF.

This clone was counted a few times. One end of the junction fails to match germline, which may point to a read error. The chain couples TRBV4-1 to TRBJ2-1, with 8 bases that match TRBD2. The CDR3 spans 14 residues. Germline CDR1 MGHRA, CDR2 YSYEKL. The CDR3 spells CASSQATSGTSQIF. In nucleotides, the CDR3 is TGCGCCAGCAGCCAAGCAACTTCCGGGACTAGTCAAATCTTC.

The CDR3 is CASSRNRAPQETQYF. For the CDR3, the DNA is TGTGCCAGCAGCAGAAACAGGGCCCCCCAAGAGACCCAGTACTTC. V usage is TRBV28 and J usage is TRBJ2-5, with D perhaps matching TRBD1 (6 bases). This CDR3 comprises 15 residues. The ends were cut back, 6 bases at V and 1 base at J, with 15 bases in the middle. Germline V CDR1 and CDR2: MDHEN, SYDVKM.

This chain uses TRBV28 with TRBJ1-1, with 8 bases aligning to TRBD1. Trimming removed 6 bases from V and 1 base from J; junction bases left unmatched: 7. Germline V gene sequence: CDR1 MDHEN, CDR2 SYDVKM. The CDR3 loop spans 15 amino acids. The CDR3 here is CASRVAGTGNTEAFF. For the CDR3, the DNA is TGTGCCAGCAGAGTAGCCGGGACAGGGAACACTGAAGCTTTCTTT.

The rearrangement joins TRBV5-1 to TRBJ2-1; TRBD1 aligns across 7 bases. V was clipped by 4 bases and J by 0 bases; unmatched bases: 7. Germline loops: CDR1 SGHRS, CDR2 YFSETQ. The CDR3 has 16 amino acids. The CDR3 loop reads CASSDLTGFSYNEQFF. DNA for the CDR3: TGCGCCAGCAGCGACCTGACAGGGTTCTCCTACAATGAGCAGTTCTTC.